These T cell receptor beta chains were read from a single sample in a study of molecular identifiers for immune sequencing clone quantification. TCRdb used MiXCR to reprocess the PCR reads, holding one entry per CDR3 protein. The sample lists about 330,000 distinct CDR3 sequences, roughly 23% occurring once. The sequenced sample consisted of naive CD8+ T cells from blood, with Jurkat cell RNA spiked in. Source of these receptors: a human donor in good health. Some libraries in this study had Jurkat cell RNA spiked in. Each CDR3 is given with its conserved first and last residue. Fields, in order: clone size, V gene, J gene, D gene, CDR3 protein, CDR3 DNA. A D gene is named only where the DNA matches it firmly. The size field is filled for only some rows; it gives once, few, many or a size class.

clone size: many
V gene: TRBV28
J gene: TRBJ2-2
D gene: TRBD2
CDR3 protein: CASSLIGLGLTGELFF
CDR3 DNA: TGTGCCAGCAGTCTTATCGGACTAGGTTTGACCGGGGAGCTGTTTTTT

clone size: many
V gene: TRBV20-1
J gene: TRBJ1-1
D gene: -
CDR3 protein: CSARDPDTQGGTEAFF
CDR3 DNA: TGCAGTGCTAGAGACCCGGATACTCAGGGAGGTACTGAAGCTTTCTTT

clone size: many
V gene: TRBV5-4
J gene: TRBJ2-5
D gene: TRBD1
CDR3 protein: CASSFRGTEETQYF
CDR3 DNA: TGTGCCAGCAGCTTCCGAGGGACAGAAGAGACCCAGTACTTC

clone size: -
V gene: TRBV19
J gene: TRBJ1-1
D gene: -
CDR3 protein: CASRDSATTEAFF
CDR3 DNA: TGTGCCAGTAGAGACAGCGCGACCACTGAAGCTTTCTTT

clone size: -
V gene: TRBV11-2
J gene: TRBJ1-1
D gene: TRBD1
CDR3 protein: CASSAALGTGRNMNTEAFF
CDR3 DNA: TGTGCCAGCAGCGCCGCGCTCGGGACAGGGAGGAATATGAACACTGAAGCTTTCTTT

clone size: many
V gene: TRBV20-1
J gene: TRBJ2-3
D gene: -
CDR3 protein: CSARDLRGSTDTQYF
CDR3 DNA: TGCAGTGCTAGAGATCTTCGCGGAAGCACAGATACGCAGTATTTT

clone size: -
V gene: TRBV3-1
J gene: TRBJ2-3
D gene: -
CDR3 protein: CASSQDLRLADTQYF
CDR3 DNA: TGTGCCAGCAGCCAAGATCTAAGACTAGCAGATACGCAGTATTTT

clone size: many
V gene: TRBV6-5
J gene: TRBJ2-5
D gene: -
CDR3 protein: CASSYVGGETQYF
CDR3 DNA: TGTGCCAGCAGTTACGTGGGGGGAGAGACCCAGTACTTC

clone size: -
V gene: TRBV11-2
J gene: TRBJ2-3
D gene: TRBD2
CDR3 protein: CASSMGLGGDPTDTQYF
CDR3 DNA: TGTGCCAGCAGCATGGGACTCGGGGGGGACCCCACAGATACGCAGTATTTT

clone size: few
V gene: TRBV21-1
J gene: TRBJ2-3
D gene: -
CDR3 protein: CASSHTYRQPSTDTQYF
CDR3 DNA: TGTGCCAGCAGCCATACATACCGTCAGCCTAGCACAGATACGCAGTATTTT

clone size: many
V gene: TRBV7-7
J gene: TRBJ1-1
D gene: -
CDR3 protein: CASSLLWGCDTEAFF
CDR3 DNA: TGTGCTAGCAGCTTATTGTGGGGCTGTGACACTGAAGCTTTCTTT

clone size: few
V gene: TRBV3-1
J gene: TRBJ2-7
D gene: -
CDR3 protein: CASSRVKAGTDSYEQYF
CDR3 DNA: TGTGCCAGCAGCCGCGTCAAAGCGGGGACAGACTCCTACGAGCAGTACTTC

clone size: few
V gene: TRBV6-2/TRBV6-3
J gene: TRBJ1-5
D gene: -
CDR3 protein: CASSYGQANSNQPQHF
CDR3 DNA: TGTGCCAGCAGTTACGGCCAGGCTAATAGCAATCAGCCCCAGCATTTT

clone size: many
V gene: TRBV28
J gene: TRBJ2-2
D gene: -
CDR3 protein: CASSFLGAGELFF
CDR3 DNA: TGTGCCAGCAGCTTCCTGGGGGCCGGGGAGCTGTTTTTT

clone size: few
V gene: TRBV20-1
J gene: TRBJ2-3
D gene: TRBD2
CDR3 protein: CSADSGTSGALDTQYF
CDR3 DNA: TGCAGTGCTGACTCTGGGACTAGCGGAGCTTTAGATACGCAGTATTTT